Sequencing of this T cell receptor (beta chain) was carried out in a study of cytomegalovirus exposure and HLA in healthy donors. The study, taken as a whole, reports: Sequencing had likely introduced a cluster of highly shared sequence variants as an artifact. Cytomegalovirus status was reportedly diagnosed by the classifier with high sensitivity and specificity. Among CMV-associated TCR beta chains, most appeared HLA-restricted in a later analysis. Earlier analysis yielded a pattern in which most TCR beta V segments were productive about 90% or about 30% of the time.

Germline V gene sequence: CDR1 SGHRS, CDR2 YFSETQ. The V gene end was trimmed by 4 bases and the J gene end by 3 bases; junction bases not matched to a gene: 7. The CDR3 is 15 residues long. The study ran its PCR with 60 Vbeta and 13 Jbeta primers. Produced via immunoSEQ multiplex PCR; TCRdb's table is partial and in-frame only. Of about 200,000 clones listed, 70% to 90% are singletons. A remark on this clone: The target antigen is unknown.

Sequencing used PBMCs. This clonotype was sampled from a woman between 45 and 65 years old in good health and CMV-seronegative. The chain links TRBV5-1 to TRBJ2-1; 7 bases match TRBD1. CDR3 loop: CASSLTGQDYNEQFF. DNA of the CDR3: TGCGCCAGCAGCCTTACCGGACAGGACTACAATGAGCAGTTCTTC. Using reference TRBV5-1 and TRBJ2-1 for the parts outside the CDR3, the full variable domain is KAGVTQTPRYLIKTRGQQVTLSCSPISGHRSVSWYQQTPGQGLQFLFEYFSETQRNKGNFPGRFSGRQFSNSRSEMNVSTLELGDSALYLCASSLTGQDYNEQFFGPGTRLTVL.